The 19 T cell receptor beta chains below all came from one sample that was sequenced in a study of Ad26.COV2.S vaccination and SARS-CoV-2 variants. Specified treatment: some 19 received Ad26.COV2.S at low or high dose, single or two shots; 5 received placebo; per-sample allocation not given. Sampling was performed 63 days after the first vaccine or placebo injection. Profiling relied on immunoSEQ multiplex PCR, and the TCRdb table lists in-frame clones only, not all of them. This table has some 640,000 clones, about 89% appearing once. Sequences were derived from peripheral blood, sampled in a trial of Ad26.COV2.S vaccine versus placebo. The receptors stem from a person aged 18-65 years who received the Ad26.COV2.S COVID-19 vaccine or a placebo.

The CDR3 DNA sequence: TGTGCCAGCAGCCCCAGTCGGCTACTGAACACTGAAGCTTTCTTT. Amino acids: CASSPSRLLNTEAFF. J is TRBJ1-1 and V is TRBV7-2; D is ambiguous. The CDR3 loop spans 15 amino acids. Germline V gene data show CDR1 as SGHTA and CDR2 as FQGNSA. V lost 5 bases and J 0 bases, leaving 13 bases between the germline ends.

In this sample, this clone turned up once. V and J are TRBV19 and TRBJ1-5; a weak D match, TRBD1 (5 bases). Per germline, CDR1 LNHDA and CDR2 SQIVND (reference sequence). The CDR3 runs to 16 residues. Trimming took off 3 bases at V and 0 bases at J, with 12 bases between the two ends. CDR3 residues: CASSISGTYSNQPQHF. The CDR3 nucleotides read TGTGCCAGTAGTATCTCAGGGACCTATAGCAATCAGCCCCAGCATTTT.

The J gene is TRBJ2-3, the V gene TRBV12-3 or TRBV12-4; no firm D call. This CDR3 has 11 amino acids. Trimming took 6 bases from V and 2 from J, leaving 3 bases between them. Here the CDR3 reads CASRFTDTQYF. In DNA, the CDR3 is TGTGCCAGCAGGTTCACAGATACGCAGTATTTT.

Note on this clone: Additional DNA sequences in this sample encode the identical CDR3. The chain has TRBV30 and TRBJ2-2; no clear D gene. The ends were cut back, 3 bases at V and 6 bases at J, with 2 bases in the middle. The CDR3 length is 10 residues. The germline V gene encodes CDR1 GTSNPN and CDR2 SVGIG (reference sequence). The CDR3 protein is CAWSAGELFF. DNA of the CDR3: TGTGCCTGGAGCGCCGGGGAGCTGTTTTTT.

The chain is built from TRBV11-3 and TRBJ2-1; D remains unclear. Trimming left V 8 bases short and J 2 bases short, with 13 bases between. Germline V gene lookup returns CDR1 SGHNT and CDR2 YENEEA. CDR3 size: 14 residues. The CDR3 protein is CASSGHTTYNEQFF. Here the CDR3 DNA reads TGTGCCAGCTCCGGTCATACGACCTACAATGAGCAGTTCTTC.

The chain employs TRBV18 and TRBJ1-4, with a possible D match to TRBD1 (6 bases). Germline CDR1 KGHSH, CDR2 LQKENI. This CDR3 region has 15 residues. Trimming removed 6 bases at V and 2 bases at J, with 13 bases between. The CDR3 loop is CASSPGDTTNEKLFF. The CDR3 region has the DNA TGTGCCAGCTCTCCCGGGGACACCACTAATGAAAAACTGTTTTTT.

The genes are TRBV20-1 and TRBJ1-2; D is unresolved. The germline CDR1 and CDR2 sequences are DFQATT and SNEGSKA (reference sequence). Trimming shortened V by 3 bases and J by 14 bases, and 16 bases separated the two germline ends. The CDR3 covers 11 residues. The CDR3 nucleotides read TGCAGTGCTAGCCCGGGCCTTGGCTCGACCTTC. Amino acids: CSASPGLGSTF.

On this clone: Just one base apart from a much larger clone, this may be a read error. In the same sample, other DNA sequences code for this CDR3. The chain has TRBV5-4 and TRBJ1-1; D call uncertain. This CDR3 spans 12 amino acids. V lost 0 bases and J 3 bases, leaving 3 bases between the germline ends. Germline CDR1 SGHNT, CDR2 YYREEE (reference sequence). CDR3 coding DNA: TGTGCCAGCAGCTTGGGGGACACTGAAGCTTTCTTT. Its translation is CASSLGDTEAFF.

V is TRBV5-1 and J is TRBJ2-1; 10 positions agree with TRBD2. Germline V gene sequence: CDR1 SGHRS, CDR2 YFSETQ. Losses at the gene ends were 5 bases for V and 7 bases for J; bases not matched to a gene: 6. This CDR3 spans 14 amino acids. The CDR3 region is CASSLSGGANEQFF. The CDR3 coding sequence is TGCGCCAGCAGTTTAAGCGGGGGGGCGAATGAGCAGTTCTTC.

J is TRBJ2-2 and V is TRBV10-1; D is unresolved. Germline V CDR1 and CDR2: WNHNN, SYGVQD (reference sequence). The CDR3 is 13 amino acids. The germline V and J ends were trimmed by 0 bases and 9 bases, with 8 bases remaining between them. The CDR3 region has the DNA TGCGCCAGCAGTGAGTCCGGGTTCAGGGAGCTGTTTTTT. It translates to CASSESGFRELFF.

This chain uses TRBV18 with TRBJ2-1, with D possibly TRBD1 on 5 matching bases. Germline CDR1 is KGHSH and CDR2 is LQKENI. This CDR3 is built from 14 residues. V lost 1 base, J lost 6 bases, and 10 bases lay in between. The CDR3 coding sequence is TGTGCCAGCTCACCACTCCCTGGGGCCAATGAGCAGTTCTTC. It is translated as CASSPLPGANEQFF.

This clone occurred once. The V and J genes are TRBV15 and TRBJ1-2; D unclear. V lost 5 bases to trimming and J lost 7 bases, with 11 bases between them. Germline V gene data show CDR1 as LNHNV and CDR2 as YYDKDF (reference sequence). The CDR3 runs 12 residues. The chain's CDR3 is CATSSEEAGYTF. Here the CDR3 DNA reads TGTGCCACCAGCTCAGAGGAGGCTGGCTACACCTTC.

The chain links TRBV11-2 to TRBJ1-5; D possibly corresponds to TRBD1 (6 bases). The V end was cut by 5 bases, the J end by 4 bases, with 9 bases between. Germline V gene data show CDR1 as SGHAT and CDR2 as FQNNGV. The CDR3 is 13 residues long. This CDR3 reads CASSRTENQPQHF. The DNA for the CDR3 is TGTGCCAGCAGCCGGACAGAAAATCAGCCCCAGCATTTT. The full variable domain, in which reference TRBV11-2 and TRBJ1-5 provide the parts outside the CDR3, is EAGVAQSPRYKIIEKRQSVAFWCNPISGHATLYWYQQILGQGPKLLIQFQNNGVVDDSQLPKDRFSAERLKGVDSTLKIQPAKLEDSAVYLCASSRTENQPQHFGDGTRLSIL.

The chain is built from TRBV7-9 and TRBJ2-1; 7 positions match TRBD1. The length of the CDR3 is 14 residues. Germline CDR1 and CDR2: SEHNR and FQNEAQ (reference sequence). J was trimmed by 8 bases and V by 5 bases; bases with no gene match: 9. The CDR3 spells CASSQTEQGHEQFF. In DNA, the CDR3 is TGTGCCAGCAGCCAAACGGAACAGGGGCATGAGCAGTTCTTC.

This clone occurred once. The V gene is TRBV19, the J gene TRBJ1-5, with a tentative D call TRBD1 (6 bases). CDR3 length: 16 amino acids. CDR1 LNHDA and CDR2 SQIVND come from the germline V gene (reference sequence). Trimming cost V 4 bases and J 5 bases, with 18 bases left between them. In DNA, the CDR3 is TGTGCCAGTAGTAGGGGGCAGGGAGGGAATTATCAGCCCCAGCATTTT. It encodes CASSRGQGGNYQPQHF. Drawing the rest from reference TRBV19 and TRBJ1-5, the complete variable domain is DGGITQSPKYLFRKEGQNVTLSCEQNLNHDAMYWYRQDPGQGLRLIYYSQIVNDFQKGDIAEGYSVSREKKESFPLTVTSAQKNPTAFYLCASSRGQGGNYQPQHFGDGTRLSIL.

This chain joins TRBV18 and TRBJ1-6; the match to TRBD1 covers 7 bases. CDR3 length: 15 residues. The V gene's germline CDR1 is KGHSH and CDR2 LQKENI. V trimming: 4 bases; J trimming: 3 bases; junction bases outside the gene matches: 3. DNA of the CDR3: TGTGCCAGCTCACTACAGGGGTTCTATAATTCACCCCTCCACTTT. As protein: CASSLQGFYNSPLHF.

This clone has just one count. The CDR3 DNA follows: TGTGCCAGCAGGAAGGGAGTTCAGGGTGGCGAGCAGTACTTC. It codes for CASRKGVQGGEQYF. The V call is TRBV6-5, the J call TRBJ2-7; D is perhaps TRBD1 or TRBD2 (5 bases each). The CDR3 length is 14 residues. With 6 bases removed from V and 6 bases from J, the gap between germline ends came to 18 bases. CDR1 and CDR2 (germline): MNHEY, SVGAGI.

This chain uses TRBV9 with TRBJ2-2, with 9 nucleotides matching TRBD2. This CDR3 has 16 residues. Germline V gene data show CDR1 as SGDLS and CDR2 as YYNGEE. V lost 3 bases to trimming and J lost 7 bases; unmatched junction nucleotides: 10. The CDR3 loop is CASSAWRGGAVGELFF. The CDR3 DNA reads as TGTGCCAGCAGCGCCTGGCGCGGGGGGGCGGTCGGGGAGCTGTTTTTT.

The rearrangement uses TRBV4-1 and TRBJ2-1, with 7 nucleotides matching TRBD1. Trimming at V came to 1 base and at J to 14 bases, leaving 2 bases not matched to a gene. Germline CDR1 is MGHRA and CDR2 is YSYEKL. The CDR3 contains 11 residues. The CDR3 sequence is CASSQGQGKFF. For the CDR3, the DNA is TGCGCCAGCAGCCAAGGACAGGGAAAGTTCTTC.